This T cell receptor beta chain was documented in a study of long-term antiretroviral therapy in people with HIV. With survey level as its setting, the immunoSEQ assay was v3.0. Assay: immunoSEQ multiplex PCR; the TCRdb copy retains only in-frame clones and omits some. Of some 20,000 clones listed, 85% to 90% are singletons. Study conclusions and caveats: Whereas controls had wider CDR3 length ranges, HIV repertoires had narrower ones. Subsequent to ART, diversity was augmented yet persisted below that of transplant donor controls.

People in the study who had HIV all got their treatment in the United States. Going into DNA extraction, samples held about 0.95-10 million cryopreserved PBMC. This CDR3 is 16 amino acids long. Germline lookup yields CDR1 LNHDA and CDR2 SQIVND (reference sequence). The ends were cut back, 5 bases at V and 2 bases at J, with 16 bases in the middle. As concerns this clone: Its specificity is not known.

This chain links TRBV19 with TRBJ2-1, with D possibly being TRBD1 (5 bases). The material sequenced was unsorted PBMCs, taken 4.2 years after starting antiretroviral therapy. The sequence came from a man between 45 and 60 years old with HIV. For the CDR3, the DNA is TGTGCCAGTAGTCTCGGTGGCAGGGAACCCTACAATGAGCAGTTCTTC. Translation: CASSLGGREPYNEQFF. Filled out from reference TRBV19 and TRBJ2-1, the complete variable domain reads DGGITQSPKYLFRKEGQNVTLSCEQNLNHDAMYWYRQDPGQGLRLIYYSQIVNDFQKGDIAEGYSVSREKKESFPLTVTSAQKNPTAFYLCASSLGGREPYNEQFFGPGTRLTVL.